One sample yielded the 24 T cell receptor beta chains listed below, sequenced in a study of cytomegalovirus exposure and HLA in healthy donors. Sequenced by immunoSEQ multiplex PCR; TCRdb stores in-frame clones only, minus some. Among tens of thousands of clones listed, roughly 90% were seen once. The sequenced sample was PBMCs. Receptors were obtained from a woman under 30 in good health and CMV-seropositive.

The V and J genes are TRBV18 and TRBJ2-1, with TRBD2 matching over 7 bases. Germline lookup yields CDR1 KGHSH and CDR2 LQKENI. This CDR3 has 16 amino acids. The J segment lost 5 bases and the V segment lost 1 base, leaving 8 bases of the junction unmatched. The CDR3 DNA reads as TGTGCCAGCTCACCACGACTAGCAAAGGAAAACAATGAGCAGTTCTTC. Its protein is CASSPRLAKENNEQFF. Complete variable domain (other parts from reference TRBV18 and TRBJ2-1): NAGVMQNPRHLVRRRGQEARLRCSPMKGHSHVYWYRQLPEEGLKFMVYLQKENIIDESGMPKERFSAEFPKEGPSILRIQQVVRGDSAAYFCASSPRLAKENNEQFFGPGTRLTVL.

This CDR3 is CASSQGDRTTGELFF. In DNA form, the CDR3 reads TGTGCCAGCAGCCAAGGCGACAGAACTACCGGGGAGCTGTTTTTT. This rearrangement joins TRBV14 to TRBJ2-2; perhaps TRBD1 as D (5 bases). Germline V CDR1 and CDR2: SGHDN, FVKESK. The CDR3 loop spans 15 amino acids. Trimming cost V 1 base and J 5 bases, with 11 bases left between them.

This chain connects TRBV2 to TRBJ2-7, with TRBD2 matching over 7 bases. Germline CDR1 reads SNHLY; CDR2 reads FYNNEI. The CDR3 has 17 amino acids. Unmatched junction bases numbered 10, after V lost 1 base and J lost 1 base. CDR3: CASSEGSTSGVSYEQYF. CDR3 in DNA: TGTGCCAGCAGTGAAGGGAGCACCAGCGGGGTATCCTACGAGCAGTACTTC.

The V and J genes are TRBV10-2 and TRBJ1-3, with 7 bases aligning to TRBD1. Losses at the gene ends were 6 bases for V and 2 bases for J; bases not matched to a gene: 1. The germline V gene has CDR1 WSHSY and CDR2 SAAADI. The CDR3 totals 13 residues. This CDR3 is CASRTGTGNTIYF. The DNA of the CDR3 is TGCGCCAGCAGGACAGGGACTGGAAACACCATATATTTT.

This chain connects TRBV30 to TRBJ2-7, with TRBD1 identical over 7 bases. Germline V CDR1 and CDR2: GTSNPN, SVGIG (reference sequence). CDR3 length: 14 amino acids. Unmatched junction bases numbered 6, after V lost 4 bases and J lost 0 bases. The DNA for the CDR3 is TGTGCCTGGATAGAGACAGGGAGCTCCTACGAGCAGTACTTC. Translated: CAWIETGSSYEQYF.

The rearrangement uses TRBV30 and TRBJ2-3, with TRBD2 matching 7 bases. J lost 4 bases, V lost 0 bases, and 1 base had no gene match. Germline V gene lookup returns CDR1 GTSNPN and CDR2 SVGIG (reference sequence). The CDR3 is 13 residues long. The CDR3 DNA sequence: TGTGCCTGGAGTGTACGGGGGGCAGATACGCAGTATTTT. This gives the protein CAWSVRGADTQYF.

The gene calls are TRBV30 and TRBJ1-1; the D is unclear. V was shortened by 5 bases and J by 2 bases, with 12 bases between the two germline ends. Germline values: CDR1 GTSNPN, CDR2 SVGIG (reference sequence). The length of the CDR3 is 13 residues. As DNA, the CDR3 is TGTGCCTGGGGAGGCAGGCGAAACACTGAAGCTTTCTTT. Protein: CAWGGRRNTEAFF.

This clone turned up a few times. The CDR3 coding sequence is TGTGCCAGCAGCGTGACAGGTGGGGTGCGTAGTGAAAAACTGTTTTTT. It translates to CASSVTGGVRSEKLFF. The chain combines TRBV9 with TRBJ1-4; D is possibly TRBD1 (6 bases). CDR3 length: 16 residues. Trimming shortened V by 2 bases and J by 7 bases, and 18 bases separated the two germline ends. Germline V gene data show CDR1 as SGDLS and CDR2 as YYNGEE.

V and J are TRBV2 and TRBJ2-1; unclear D gene. V lost 7 bases to trimming and J lost 0 bases, with 10 bases between them. Germline values: CDR1 SNHLY, CDR2 FYNNEI. CDR3 length: 14 amino acids. CDR3 in amino acids: CASTLSGSYNEQFF. The CDR3 bases are TGTGCCAGCACGTTGTCCGGCTCCTACAATGAGCAGTTCTTC.

This clone came up a few times. V usage is TRBV19 and J usage is TRBJ1-2; D ambiguous. The CDR3 is made up of 14 amino acids. The germline gives CDR1 LNHDA, CDR2 SQIVND (reference sequence). Between the trimmed V and J ends, which lost 3 bases and 7 bases, there was a span of 15 bases. DNA for the CDR3: TGTGCCAGTAGTATTGGCCCCGGCGGGTTTGGCTACACCTTC. It yields the protein CASSIGPGGFGYTF. Variable domain in full (rest from reference TRBV19 and TRBJ1-2): DGGITQSPKYLFRKEGQNVTLSCEQNLNHDAMYWYRQDPGQGLRLIYYSQIVNDFQKGDIAEGYSVSREKKESFPLTVTSAQKNPTAFYLCASSIGPGGFGYTFGSGTRLTVV.

The V gene is TRBV7-9, the J gene TRBJ2-7; D is undetermined. Deletions cut 5 bases from V and 5 bases from J, with 10 bases between. CDR3 length: 12 amino acids. Germline V CDR1 and CDR2: SEHNR, FQNEAQ (reference sequence). The CDR3 region is CASSITGNEQYF. CDR3 nucleotides: TGTGCCAGCAGCATAACTGGTAACGAGCAGTACTTC. Full variable domain (rest looked up from reference TRBV7-9 and TRBJ2-7): DTGVSQNPRHKITKRGQNVTFRCDPISEHNRLYWYRQTLGQGPEFLTYFQNEAQLEKSRLLSDRFSAERPKGSFSTLEIQRTEQGDSAMYLCASSITGNEQYFGPGTRLTVT.

The genes are TRBV5-4 and TRBJ2-7, with D possibly matching TRBD1 (6 bases). The V end was cut by 0 bases, the J end by 2 bases, with 12 bases between. CDR1 and CDR2 (germline): SGHNT, YYREEE (reference sequence). The CDR3 consists of 15 residues. CDR3 region: CASSLANRETYEQYF. In nucleotides, the CDR3 is TGTGCCAGCAGCTTGGCCAACAGGGAGACCTACGAGCAGTACTTC.

The chain recombines TRBV18 with TRBJ1-5, with D hard to call. V lost 3 bases, J lost 5 bases, and 8 bases lay in between. Germline CDR1 is KGHSH and CDR2 is LQKENI. The length of the CDR3 is 13 residues. The chain's CDR3 is CASSPREYQPQHF. CDR3 in DNA: TGTGCCAGCTCACCGAGGGAATATCAGCCCCAGCATTTT.

V gene TRBV7-2 combines with J gene TRBJ2-7; 9 positions agree with TRBD1. Looked up from germline, CDR1 is SGHTA and CDR2 is FQGNSA. This CDR3 comprises 15 residues. V shed 5 bases and J 5 bases; nucleotides not matched to a gene: 10. The CDR3: CASSPRTGVENEQYF. Written as DNA, the CDR3 is TGTGCCAGCAGCCCCCGGACAGGGGTGGAAAACGAGCAGTACTTC.

V gene TRBV5-1 combines with J gene TRBJ2-3; 15 nucleotides align to TRBD2. In germline, CDR1 is SGHRS, CDR2 YFSETQ. Unmatched junction bases numbered 11, after V lost 4 bases and J lost 8 bases. The CDR3 is 17 residues long. CDR3 sequence: CASSDGLAGGDLSTQYF. CDR3 nucleotides: TGCGCCAGCAGCGATGGACTAGCGGGAGGGGACCTCAGTACGCAGTATTTT.

The chain joins TRBV27 to TRBJ1-5; D is uncertain. Per germline, CDR1 MNHEY and CDR2 SMNVEV (reference sequence). V lost 4 bases, J lost 4 bases, and 17 bases lay in between. The CDR3 loop spans 16 amino acids. CDR3 coding DNA: TGTGCCAGCAGTTCACAGTCTGGAGGGTCAAATCAGCCCCAGCATTTT. It translates to CASSSQSGGSNQPQHF.

The CDR3 DNA reads TGTGCCAGCAGCTTGGGCGGCCAGGGGGCCCAGTACTTC. The encoded protein is CASSLGGQGAQYF. The V and J genes are TRBV7-9 and TRBJ2-5, with 7 positions matching TRBD1. V dropped 3 bases and J dropped 9; count of bases not matched to a gene: 7. The CDR3 has 13 amino acids. The germline V gene has CDR1 SEHNR and CDR2 FQNEAQ (reference sequence).

The V and J genes are TRBV30 and TRBJ2-1; a weak D match, TRBD2 (5 bases). CDR3 size: 13 residues. Germline lookup yields CDR1 GTSNPN and CDR2 SVGIG (reference sequence). V gave up 2 bases and J gave up 11 bases, with 16 bases separating them. The CDR3 loop reads CAWSLRAKQKQFF. The CDR3 nucleotides are TGTGCCTGGAGTTTGCGGGCCAAGCAGAAGCAGTTCTTC.

This chain links TRBV30 with TRBJ2-2; 7 positions agree with TRBD2. Losses at the gene ends were 0 bases for V and 6 bases for J; bases not matched to a gene: 7. Germline lookup yields CDR1 GTSNPN and CDR2 SVGIG (reference sequence). CDR3 size: 15 residues. In DNA form, the CDR3 reads TGTGCCTGGAGTGTATCAGGGAGGGACGCCGGGGAGCTGTTTTTT. This translates into CAWSVSGRDAGELFF.

The chain recombines TRBV4-3 with TRBJ1-2, with 10 positions matching TRBD1. This CDR3 is 16 amino acids long. CDR1 LGHNA and CDR2 YSLEER come from the germline V gene. The J segment lost 2 bases and the V segment lost 3 bases, leaving 6 bases of the junction unmatched. This chain's CDR3 is CASSQADRGHNYGYTF. The CDR3 nucleotides read TGCGCCAGCAGCCAGGCTGACAGGGGGCACAACTATGGCTACACCTTC.

CDR3 region: CSVEVTPRTDTQYF. As DNA, the CDR3 is TGCAGCGTTGAAGTGACACCTCGCACAGATACGCAGTATTTT. The chain is built from TRBV29-1 and TRBJ2-3; D unclear. This CDR3 region has 14 residues. Per the germline V gene, CDR1 is SQVTM and CDR2 is ANQGSEA. V lost 1 base, J lost 1 base, and 9 bases lay in between.

This chain connects TRBV4-2 to TRBJ1-2; 7 bases align to TRBD1. With V trimmed by 2 bases and J by 4 bases, 13 bases remained unmatched. Germline CDR1 is LGHNA and CDR2 is YNFKEQ. This CDR3 has 17 residues. The CDR3 spells CASSQTGAEDRAYGYTF. CDR3 nucleotide sequence: TGTGCCAGCAGCCAAACCGGGGCGGAAGACAGGGCCTATGGCTACACCTTC.

The CDR3 spells CASSEVLRREGSYEQYF. CDR3 in DNA: TGTGCCAGCAGTGAAGTACTGAGGCGGGAGGGTTCCTACGAGCAGTACTTC. The chain employs TRBV2 and TRBJ2-7, with TRBD2 matching over 9 bases. CDR3 length: 17 residues. J gave up 1 base and V 1 base, and 8 bases lay outside the gene matches. CDR1 and CDR2 from the germline V gene are SNHLY and FYNNEI.

This clone was observed once. This chain joins TRBV28 and TRBJ2-2; TRBD2 matches 8 bases. Germline V lookup: CDR1 MDHEN, CDR2 SYDVKM. The V gene end was trimmed by 7 bases and the J gene end by 5 bases; junction bases not matched to a gene: 12. The CDR3 extends over 16 amino acids. This CDR3 reads CASKPGGPDGTGELFF. CDR3 nucleotide sequence: TGTGCCAGCAAACCGGGAGGGCCAGACGGGACCGGGGAGCTGTTTTTT.